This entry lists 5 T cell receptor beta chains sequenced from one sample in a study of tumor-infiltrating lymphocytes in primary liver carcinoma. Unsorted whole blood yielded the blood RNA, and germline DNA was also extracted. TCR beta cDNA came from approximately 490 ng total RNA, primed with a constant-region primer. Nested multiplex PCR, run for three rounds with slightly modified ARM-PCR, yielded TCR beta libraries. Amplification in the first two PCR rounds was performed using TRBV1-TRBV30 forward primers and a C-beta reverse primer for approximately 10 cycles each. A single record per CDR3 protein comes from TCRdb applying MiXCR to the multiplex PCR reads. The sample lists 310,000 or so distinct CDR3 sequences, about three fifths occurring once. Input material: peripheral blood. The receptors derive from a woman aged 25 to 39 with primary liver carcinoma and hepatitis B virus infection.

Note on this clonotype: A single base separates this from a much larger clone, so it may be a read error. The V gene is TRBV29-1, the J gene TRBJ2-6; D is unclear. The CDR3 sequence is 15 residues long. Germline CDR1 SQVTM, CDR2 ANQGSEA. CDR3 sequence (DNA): TGCAACGTTGAAGATTACCGGGCTGGGGCCAACGTCCTGACTTTC. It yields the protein CNVEDYRAGANVLTF.

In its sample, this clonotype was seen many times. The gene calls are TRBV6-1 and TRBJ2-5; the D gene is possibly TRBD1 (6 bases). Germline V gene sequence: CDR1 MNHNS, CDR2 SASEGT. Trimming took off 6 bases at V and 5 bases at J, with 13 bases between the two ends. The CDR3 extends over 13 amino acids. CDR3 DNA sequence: TGTGCCAGCAGCTACAGGGTTGCGGAGACCCAGTACTTC. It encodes CASSYRVAETQYF.

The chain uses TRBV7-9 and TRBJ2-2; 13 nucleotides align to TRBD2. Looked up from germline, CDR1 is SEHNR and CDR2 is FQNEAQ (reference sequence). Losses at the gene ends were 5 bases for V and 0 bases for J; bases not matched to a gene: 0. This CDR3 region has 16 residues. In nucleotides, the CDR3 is TGTGCCAGCAGCGGGACTAGCGGGGCGAACACCGGGGAGCTGTTTTTT. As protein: CASSGTSGANTGELFF. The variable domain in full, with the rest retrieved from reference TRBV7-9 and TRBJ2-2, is DTGVSQNPRHKITKRGQNVTFRCDPISEHNRLYWYRQTLGQGPEFLTYFQNEAQLEKSRLLSDRFSAERPKGSFSTLEIQRTEQGDSAMYLCASSGTSGANTGELFFGEGSRLTVL.

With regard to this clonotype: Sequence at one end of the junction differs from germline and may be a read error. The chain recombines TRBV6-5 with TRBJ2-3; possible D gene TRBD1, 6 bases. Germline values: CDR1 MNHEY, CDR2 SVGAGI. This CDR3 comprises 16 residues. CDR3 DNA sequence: TGTGCCAGCAGTTACGGTTGGACAGAAAACACAGATATGCAGTATTTT. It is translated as CASSYGWTENTDMQYF.

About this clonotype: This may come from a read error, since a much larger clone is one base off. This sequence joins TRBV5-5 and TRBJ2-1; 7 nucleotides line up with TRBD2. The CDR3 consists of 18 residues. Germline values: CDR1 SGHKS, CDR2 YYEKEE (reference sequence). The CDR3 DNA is TGTGCCAGCAGATTGGGGCGGGAGCGGCTCCTCTCCTACAATGAGCAGTTCTTC. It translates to CASRLGRERLLSYNEQFF.